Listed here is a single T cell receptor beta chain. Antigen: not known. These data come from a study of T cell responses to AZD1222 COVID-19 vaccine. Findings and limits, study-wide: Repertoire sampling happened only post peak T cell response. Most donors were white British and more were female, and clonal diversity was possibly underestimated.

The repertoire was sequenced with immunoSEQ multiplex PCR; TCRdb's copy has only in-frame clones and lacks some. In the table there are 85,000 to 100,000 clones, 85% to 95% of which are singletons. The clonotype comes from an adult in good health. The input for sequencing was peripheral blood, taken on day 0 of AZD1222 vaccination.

CDR3 bases: TGTGCCAGCAGCCCCGAGGAAGATCAGGTTCACTCCTACAATGAGCAGTTCTTC. This encodes CASSPEEDQVHSYNEQFF. V is TRBV7-9 and J is TRBJ2-1, with no clear D. The CDR3 consists of 18 residues. The V gene lost 5 bases and the J gene lost 0 bases, with 20 bases spanning the gap. CDR1 and CDR2 from the germline V gene are SEHNR and FQNEAQ (reference sequence).